What follows are 10 T cell receptor beta chains derived from one specimen sequenced in a study of T cell responses to AZD1222 COVID-19 vaccine. Produced via immunoSEQ multiplex PCR; TCRdb's table is partial and in-frame only. The table lists 150,000 to 200,000 clones, 75% to 90% of them singletons. This sample comprised peripheral blood, obtained on day 0 of AZD1222 vaccination. These receptors were obtained from an adult in good health.

The chain is built from TRBV4-3 and TRBJ2-1; D might be TRBD2 (6 bases). Germline CDR1 and CDR2: LGHNA and YSLEER. The CDR3 is made up of 15 amino acids. Trimming removed 4 bases at V and 8 bases at J, with 18 bases between. CDR3 region: CASSRGGADLDEQFF. For the CDR3, the DNA is TGCGCCAGCAGCCGAGGCGGGGCCGACCTTGATGAGCAGTTCTTC.

The gene calls are TRBV11-3 and TRBJ1-1; maybe TRBD1 (6 bases). The CDR3 runs 13 residues. Between the trimmed V and J ends, which lost 0 bases and 4 bases, there was a span of 6 bases. Germline CDR1 and CDR2: SGHNT and YENEEA. CDR3 nucleotide sequence: TGTGCCAGCAGCTTAGAGACAGGCACTGAAGCTTTCTTT. Its translation is CASSLETGTEAFF.

The genes are TRBV28 and TRBJ1-3, with a weak D call TRBD1 (6 bases). The CDR3 has 14 residues. Trimming removed 6 bases at V and 1 base at J, with 10 bases between. Per the germline V gene, CDR1 is MDHEN and CDR2 is SYDVKM. The CDR3 region is CASSLGGSGNTIYF. The CDR3 DNA follows: TGTGCCAGCAGCCTAGGGGGTTCTGGAAACACCATATATTTT.

This clone was detected a few times. This CDR3 reads CASSLDTEAFF. CDR3 sequence (DNA): TGTGCCAGCAGCTTAGACACTGAAGCTTTCTTT. The V call is TRBV7-9, the J call TRBJ1-1; D uncertain. V was cut by 1 base and J by 3 bases, with 0 bases left in between. This CDR3 is built from 11 residues. The germline gives CDR1 SEHNR, CDR2 FQNEAQ (reference sequence).

This chain uses TRBV20-1 with TRBJ1-4; D gene unclear. The CDR3 has 12 amino acids. V lost 3 bases, J lost 6 bases, and 8 bases lay in between. Germline CDR1 reads DFQATT; CDR2 reads SNEGSKA (reference sequence). The DNA of the CDR3 is TGCAGTGCTAGTGCACTGGATGAAAAACTGTTTTTT. It specifies CSASALDEKLFF.

This clone was seen more than once but under ten times. As DNA, the CDR3 is TGTGCCAGCAGAAAGGACAGGGGGCTTGAGAACACTGAAGCTTTCTTT. Its protein product is CASRKDRGLENTEAFF. The chain couples TRBV11-1 to TRBJ1-1; 11 nucleotides agree with TRBD1. The J segment lost 1 base and the V segment lost 6 bases, leaving 7 bases of the junction unmatched. The CDR3 extends over 16 amino acids. Germline V CDR1 and CDR2: SGHAT, FQDESV (reference sequence).

The chain carries TRBV19 and TRBJ2-5, with 9 bases fitting TRBD1. The CDR3 runs to 15 residues. Germline V gene sequence: CDR1 LNHDA, CDR2 SQIVND (reference sequence). Germline trimming cut 3 bases from V and 4 bases from J; bases unmatched to any gene: 6. This CDR3 reads CASSIGGQGRETQYF. CDR3 sequence (DNA): TGTGCCAGTAGTATCGGGGGACAGGGAAGAGAGACCCAGTACTTC.

The V gene is TRBV6-2 or TRBV6-3, the J gene TRBJ2-3; D is undetermined. CDR3 length equals 14 residues. The V end lost 4 bases, the J end lost 3 bases, and 11 bases lay between the germline ends. CDR1 is MNHEY, CDR2 SVGEGT, per germline. This chain's CDR3 is CASSSRLWTDTQYF. As DNA, the CDR3 is TGTGCCAGCAGTTCCCGCCTTTGGACAGATACGCAGTATTTT.

V gene TRBV2 combines with J gene TRBJ1-2; D might be TRBD1 (5 bases). The germline CDR1 and CDR2 sequences are SNHLY and FYNNEI. The CDR3 length is 14 residues. The V end lost 6 bases, the J end lost 1 base, and 12 bases lay between the germline ends. The CDR3 DNA reads TGTGCCAGCAGACAACCGGGACTTAACTATGGCTACACCTTC. This encodes CASRQPGLNYGYTF.

The chain is built from TRBV15 and TRBJ2-1; TRBD1 is a possible D gene (5 bases). The V gene lost 5 bases and the J gene lost 9 bases, with 26 bases spanning the gap. This CDR3 contains 17 residues. Germline CDR1 LNHNV, CDR2 YYDKDF (reference sequence). In nucleotides, the CDR3 is TGTGCCACCAGCTATGATAACGGTCCCACAAGGGGCGGTGAGCAGTTCTTC. Its protein is CATSYDNGPTRGGEQFF.